The clone carrying this T cell receptor beta chain came up a few times. This sample was taken from a study of control samples from healthy donors and cancer patients. Assay: immunoSEQ multiplex PCR; the TCRdb copy retains only in-frame clones and omits some. The data show fewer than 20,000 clones, about 86% seen once. The CDR3 runs 14 residues. V was trimmed by 0 bases and J by 0 bases, leaving 6 bases between them. From germline, CDR1 is SGHRS and CDR2 YFSETQ. This clonotype was obtained from a woman between 65 and 79 years old with colorectal cancer. The chain combines TRBV5-1 with TRBJ1-1; D is undetermined. Sequenced: PBMCs. CDR3 sequence reads: CASSLGALNTEAFF. CDR3 nucleotide sequence: TGCGCCAGCAGCTTGGGGGCCCTGAACACTGAAGCTTTCTTT.